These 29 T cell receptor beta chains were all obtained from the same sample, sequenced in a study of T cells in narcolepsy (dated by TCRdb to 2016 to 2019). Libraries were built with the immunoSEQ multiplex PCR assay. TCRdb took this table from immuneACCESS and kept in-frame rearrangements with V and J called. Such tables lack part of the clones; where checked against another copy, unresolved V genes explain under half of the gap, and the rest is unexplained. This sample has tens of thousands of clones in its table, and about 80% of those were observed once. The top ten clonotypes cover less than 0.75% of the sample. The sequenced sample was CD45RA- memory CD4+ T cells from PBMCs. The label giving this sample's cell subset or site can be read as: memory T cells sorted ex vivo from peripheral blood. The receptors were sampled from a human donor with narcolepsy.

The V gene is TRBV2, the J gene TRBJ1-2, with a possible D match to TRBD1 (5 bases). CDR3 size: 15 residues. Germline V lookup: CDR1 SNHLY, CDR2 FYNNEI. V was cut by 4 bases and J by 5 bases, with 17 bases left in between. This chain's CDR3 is CASSARVEYGYGYTF. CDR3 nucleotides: TGTGCCAGCAGTGCCAGGGTGGAATACGGTTATGGCTACACCTTC.

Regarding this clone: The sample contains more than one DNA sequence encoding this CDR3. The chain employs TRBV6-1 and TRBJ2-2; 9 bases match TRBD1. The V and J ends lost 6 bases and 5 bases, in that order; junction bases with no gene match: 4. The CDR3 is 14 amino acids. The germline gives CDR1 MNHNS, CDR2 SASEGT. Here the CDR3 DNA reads TGTGCCAGCAGGGACAGGGGAGGTACCGGGGAGCTGTTTTTT. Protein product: CASRDRGGTGELFF.

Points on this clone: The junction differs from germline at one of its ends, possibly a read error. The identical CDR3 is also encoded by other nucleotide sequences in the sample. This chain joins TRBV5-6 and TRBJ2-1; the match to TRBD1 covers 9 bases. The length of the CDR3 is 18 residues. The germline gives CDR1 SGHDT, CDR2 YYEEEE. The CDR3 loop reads CASSPSPWDRVSYNEQFF. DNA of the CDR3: TGTGCCAGCAGCCCCTCGCCGTGGGACAGGGTCTCCTACAATGAGCAATTCTTC. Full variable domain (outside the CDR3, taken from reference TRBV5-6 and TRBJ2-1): DAGVTQSPTHLIKTRGQQVTLRCSPKSGHDTVSWYQQALGQGPQFIFQYYEEEERQRGNFPDRFSGHQFPNYSSELNVNALLLGDSALYLCASSPSPWDRVSYNEQFFGPGTRLTVL.

The CDR3 nucleotides read TGTGCCACTCCCACCGGGACTAGCGGGGGGGCCGATGAGCAGTTCTTC. It encodes CATPTGTSGGADEQFF. V is TRBV6-8 and J is TRBJ2-1, with 16 bases identical to TRBD2. This CDR3 comprises 16 residues. With V trimmed by 10 bases and J by 8 bases, 11 bases remained unmatched. Germline CDR1 and CDR2: MNHGY and SAAAGT.

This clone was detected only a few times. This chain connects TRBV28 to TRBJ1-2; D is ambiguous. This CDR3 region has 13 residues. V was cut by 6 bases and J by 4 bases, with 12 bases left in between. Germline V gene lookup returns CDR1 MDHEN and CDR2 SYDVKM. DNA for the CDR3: TGTGCCAGCAGCTCCCAAGCACCCTATGGCTACACCTTC. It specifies CASSSQAPYGYTF.

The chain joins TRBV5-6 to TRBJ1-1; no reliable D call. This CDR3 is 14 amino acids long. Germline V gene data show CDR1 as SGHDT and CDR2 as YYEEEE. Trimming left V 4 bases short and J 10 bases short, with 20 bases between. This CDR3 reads CASSLTDLREGAFF. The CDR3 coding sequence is TGTGCCAGCAGCCTAACGGACCTTCGAGAGGGAGCTTTCTTT.

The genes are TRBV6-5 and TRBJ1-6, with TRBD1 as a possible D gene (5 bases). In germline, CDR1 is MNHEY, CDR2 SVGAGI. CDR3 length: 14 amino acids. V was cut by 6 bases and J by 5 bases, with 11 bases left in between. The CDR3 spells CASRKTANNSPLHF. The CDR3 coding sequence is TGTGCCAGCAGAAAGACAGCCAATAATTCACCCCTCCACTTT.

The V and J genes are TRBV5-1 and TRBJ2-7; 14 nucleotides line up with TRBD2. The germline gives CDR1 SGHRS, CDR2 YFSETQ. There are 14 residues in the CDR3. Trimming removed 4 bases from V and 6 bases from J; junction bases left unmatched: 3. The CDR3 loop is CASSPGLAGAEQYF. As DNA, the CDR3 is TGCGCCAGCAGCCCGGGACTAGCGGGAGCCGAGCAGTACTTC.

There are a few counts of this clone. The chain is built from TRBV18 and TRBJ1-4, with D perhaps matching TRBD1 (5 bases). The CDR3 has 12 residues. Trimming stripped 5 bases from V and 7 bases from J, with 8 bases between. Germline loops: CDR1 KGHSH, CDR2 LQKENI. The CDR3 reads CASSADIEKLFF. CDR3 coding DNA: TGTGCCAGCTCAGCGGACATTGAAAAACTGTTTTTT.

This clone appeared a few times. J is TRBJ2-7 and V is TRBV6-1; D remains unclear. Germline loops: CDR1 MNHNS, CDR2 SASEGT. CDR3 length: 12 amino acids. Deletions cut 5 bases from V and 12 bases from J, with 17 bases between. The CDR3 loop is CASSLDGLSAYF. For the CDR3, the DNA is TGTGCCAGCAGTTTAGACGGCCTTTCCGCGTACTTC.

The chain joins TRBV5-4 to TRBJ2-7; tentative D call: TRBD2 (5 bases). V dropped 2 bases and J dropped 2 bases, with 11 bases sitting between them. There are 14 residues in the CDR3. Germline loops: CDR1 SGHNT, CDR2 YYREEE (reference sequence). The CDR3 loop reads CASSFGISTYEQYF. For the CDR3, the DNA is TGTGCCAGCAGCTTCGGGATATCAACCTACGAGCAGTACTTC. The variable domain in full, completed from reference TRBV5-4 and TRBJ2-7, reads ETGVTQSPTHLIKTRGQQVTLRCSSQSGHNTVSWYQQALGQGPQFIFQYYREEENGRGNFPPRFSGLQFPNYSSELNVNALELDDSALYLCASSFGISTYEQYFGPGTRLTVT.

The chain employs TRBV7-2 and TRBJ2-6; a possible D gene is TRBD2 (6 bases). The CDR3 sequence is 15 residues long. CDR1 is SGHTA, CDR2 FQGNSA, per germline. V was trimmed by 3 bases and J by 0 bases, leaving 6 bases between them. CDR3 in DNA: TGTGCCAGCAGCTTGGGGGGCTCTGGGGCCAACGTCCTGACTTTC. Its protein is CASSLGGSGANVLTF.

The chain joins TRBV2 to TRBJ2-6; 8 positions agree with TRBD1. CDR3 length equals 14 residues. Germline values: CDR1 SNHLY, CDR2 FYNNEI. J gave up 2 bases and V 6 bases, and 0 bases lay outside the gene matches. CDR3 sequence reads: CASRQGAGANVLTF. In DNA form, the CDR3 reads TGTGCCAGCAGACAGGGGGCTGGGGCCAACGTCCTGACTTTC.

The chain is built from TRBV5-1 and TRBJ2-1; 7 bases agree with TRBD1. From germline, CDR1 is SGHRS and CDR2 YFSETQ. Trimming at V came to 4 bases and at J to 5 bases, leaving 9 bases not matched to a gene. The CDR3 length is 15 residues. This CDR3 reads CASSTWGQPDNEQFF. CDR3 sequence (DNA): TGCGCCAGCAGCACCTGGGGACAGCCGGACAATGAGCAGTTCTTC.

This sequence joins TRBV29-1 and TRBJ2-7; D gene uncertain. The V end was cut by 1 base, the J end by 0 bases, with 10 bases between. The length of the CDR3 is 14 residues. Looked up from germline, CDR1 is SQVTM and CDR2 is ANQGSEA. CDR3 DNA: TGCAGCGTTGAAGGCCACGGTAACTCCTACGAGCAGTACTTC. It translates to CSVEGHGNSYEQYF.

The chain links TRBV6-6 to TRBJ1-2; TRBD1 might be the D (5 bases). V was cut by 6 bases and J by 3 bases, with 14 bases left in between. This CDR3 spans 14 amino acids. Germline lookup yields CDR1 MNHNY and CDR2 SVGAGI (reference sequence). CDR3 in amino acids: CASRAGTVYYGYTF. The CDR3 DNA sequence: TGTGCCAGCAGGGCCGGGACCGTGTACTATGGCTACACCTTC.

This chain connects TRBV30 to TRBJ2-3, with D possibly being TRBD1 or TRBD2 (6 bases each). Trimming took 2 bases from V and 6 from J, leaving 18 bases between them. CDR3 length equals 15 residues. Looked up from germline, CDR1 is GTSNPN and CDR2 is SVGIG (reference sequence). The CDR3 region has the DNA TGTGCCTGGAGTCCGCTAGGGGGGTATGAGGATACGCAGTATTTT. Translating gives CAWSPLGGYEDTQYF. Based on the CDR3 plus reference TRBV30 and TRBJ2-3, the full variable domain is SQTIHQWPATLVQPVGSPLSLECTVEGTSNPNLYWYRQAAGRGLQLLFYSVGIGQISSEVPQNLSASRPQDRQFILSSKKLLLSDSGFYLCAWSPLGGYEDTQYFGPGTRLTVL.

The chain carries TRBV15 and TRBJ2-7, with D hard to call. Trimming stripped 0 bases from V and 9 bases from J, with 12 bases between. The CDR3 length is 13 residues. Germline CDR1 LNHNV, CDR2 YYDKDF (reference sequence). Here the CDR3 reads CATSRDKALAQYF. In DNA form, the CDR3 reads TGTGCCACCAGCAGAGATAAGGCTTTAGCGCAGTACTTC. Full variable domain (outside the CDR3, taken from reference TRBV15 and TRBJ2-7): DAMVIQNPRYQVTQFGKPVTLSCSQTLNHNVMYWYQQKSSQAPKLLFHYYDKDFNNEADTPDNFQSRRPNTSFCFLDIRSPGLGDTAMYLCATSRDKALAQYFGPGTRLTVT.

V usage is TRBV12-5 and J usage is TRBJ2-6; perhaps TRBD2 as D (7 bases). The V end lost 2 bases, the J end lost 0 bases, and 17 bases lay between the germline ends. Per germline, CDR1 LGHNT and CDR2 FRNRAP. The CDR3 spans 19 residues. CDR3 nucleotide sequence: TGTGCTAGTGGTTTGCACCCTACGGGGGGCAGCTCTGGGGCCAACGTCCTGACTTTC. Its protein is CASGLHPTGGSSGANVLTF.

The CDR3 reads CASSYSQRGQTGELFF. The CDR3 DNA is TGTGCCAGCAGTTACTCCCAACGGGGGCAAACCGGGGAGCTGTTTTTT. This chain connects TRBV6-6 to TRBJ2-2; D is perhaps TRBD1 or TRBD2 (6 bases each). This CDR3 has 16 residues. Germline V gene sequence: CDR1 MNHNY, CDR2 SVGAGI (reference sequence). The V end lost 0 bases, the J end lost 5 bases, and 13 bases lay between the germline ends.

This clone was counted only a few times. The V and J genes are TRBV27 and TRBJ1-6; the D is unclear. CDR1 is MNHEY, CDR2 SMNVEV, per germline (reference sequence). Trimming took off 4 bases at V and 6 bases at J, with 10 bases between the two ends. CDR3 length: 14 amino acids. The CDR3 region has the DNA TGTGCCAGCAGTTATCGCAGTTTTAATTCACCCCTCCACTTT. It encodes CASSYRSFNSPLHF.

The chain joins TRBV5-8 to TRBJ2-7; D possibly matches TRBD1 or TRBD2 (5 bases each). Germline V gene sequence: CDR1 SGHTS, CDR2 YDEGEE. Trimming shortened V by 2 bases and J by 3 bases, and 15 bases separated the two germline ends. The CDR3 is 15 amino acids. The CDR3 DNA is TGTGCCAGCAGCTTTGTGGGGACGCTTCTCTACGAGCAGTACTTC. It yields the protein CASSFVGTLLYEQYF. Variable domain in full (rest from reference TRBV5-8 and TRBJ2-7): EAGVTQSPTHLIKTRGQQATLRCSPISGHTSVYWYQQALGLGLQFLLWYDEGEERNRGNFPPRFSGRQFPNYSSELNVNALELEDSALYLCASSFVGTLLYEQYFGPGTRLTVT.

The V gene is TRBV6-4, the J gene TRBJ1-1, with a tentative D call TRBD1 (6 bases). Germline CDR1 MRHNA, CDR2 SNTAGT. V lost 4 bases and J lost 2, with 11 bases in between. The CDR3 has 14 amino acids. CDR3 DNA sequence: TGTGCCAGCAGTGCTGGGGGCGTAAACACTGAAGCTTTCTTT. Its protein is CASSAGGVNTEAFF.

CDR3 DNA: TGTGCCAGCAGCCCAAAAGGGACAGGACTTTCTGGAAACACCATATATTTT. It translates to CASSPKGTGLSGNTIYF. The gene calls are TRBV5-5 and TRBJ1-3; 8 nucleotides agree with TRBD1. V gave up 4 bases and J gave up 1 base; unmatched junction bases: 10. CDR3 size: 17 residues. Germline CDR1 is SGHKS and CDR2 is YYEKEE (reference sequence).

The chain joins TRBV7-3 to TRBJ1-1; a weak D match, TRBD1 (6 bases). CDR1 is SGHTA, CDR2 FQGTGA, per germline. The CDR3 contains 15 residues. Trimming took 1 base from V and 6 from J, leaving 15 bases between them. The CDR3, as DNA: TGTGCCAGCAGCTTAAGCGCTGGGGGCTTTGCTGAAGCTTTCTTT. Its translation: CASSLSAGGFAEAFF.

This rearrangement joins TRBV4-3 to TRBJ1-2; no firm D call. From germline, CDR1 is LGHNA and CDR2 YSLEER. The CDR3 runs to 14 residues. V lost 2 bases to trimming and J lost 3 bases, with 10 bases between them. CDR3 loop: CASSQSMGYYGYTF. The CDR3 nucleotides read TGCGCCAGCAGCCAAAGTATGGGGTACTATGGCTACACCTTC.

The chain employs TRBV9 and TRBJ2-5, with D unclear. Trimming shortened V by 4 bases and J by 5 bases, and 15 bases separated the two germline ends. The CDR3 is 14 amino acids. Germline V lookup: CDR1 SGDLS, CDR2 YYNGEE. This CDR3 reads CASSPHGREETQYF. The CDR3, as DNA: TGTGCCAGCAGCCCGCACGGACGCGAGGAGACCCAGTACTTC.

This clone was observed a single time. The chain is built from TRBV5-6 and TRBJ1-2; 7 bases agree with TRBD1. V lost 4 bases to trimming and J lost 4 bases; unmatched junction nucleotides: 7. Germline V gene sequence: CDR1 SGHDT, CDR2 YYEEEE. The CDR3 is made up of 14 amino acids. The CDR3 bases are TGTGCCAGCAGCACCATACAGGGGTTCTATGGCTACACCTTC. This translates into CASSTIQGFYGYTF.

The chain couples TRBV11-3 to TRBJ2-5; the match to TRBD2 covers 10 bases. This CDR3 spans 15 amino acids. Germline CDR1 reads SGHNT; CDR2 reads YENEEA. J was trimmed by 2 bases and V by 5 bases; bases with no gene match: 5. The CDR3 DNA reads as TGTGCCAGCAGCCGAAGAGCGGGAGGGCAAGAGACCCAGTACTTC. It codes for CASSRRAGGQETQYF.